Listed below are T cell receptor beta chains from one sample, sequenced in a study of Ad26.COV2.S vaccination and SARS-CoV-2 variants. TCRdb's table, derived via immunoSEQ multiplex PCR, lists solely in-frame clones and lacks some. The data hold about 390,000 clones, with about 88% observed a single time. The material sequenced was peripheral blood, taken in a trial of Ad26.COV2.S vaccine versus placebo. These receptors were collected from a person between 18 and 65 years old who received the Ad26.COV2.S COVID-19 vaccine or a placebo. The CDR3 runs from the conserved cysteine through the conserved F or W. A D gene is named only where the DNA matches it firmly. Clone size is stated in some rows and not others, as once, few, many or a class when expanded.

.	.	TRBJ1-6	TRBV7-2	TGTGCCAGCAGCTTATGGGGGGGGCTTAGGAATTCACCCCTCCACTTT	CASSLWGGLRNSPLHF
.	.	TRBJ1-6	TRBV27	TGTGCCAGCAGTGCAAGCCCTCTGGACACGGATAATAATTCACCCCTCCACTTT	CASSASPLDTDNNSPLHF
.	once	TRBJ2-7	TRBV5-1	TGCGCCAGCAGCTTACAGGAGTCCTACGAGCAGTACTTC	CASSLQESYEQYF
.	.	TRBJ2-7	TRBV6-5	TGTGCCAGCAGTAAGGACGGAGCCTACGAGCAGTACTTC	CASSKDGAYEQYF
.	.	TRBJ2-3	TRBV9	TGTGCCAGCAGCGGCCGGACGGCTCTCTTCGGAGCAGATACGCAGTATTTT	CASSGRTALFGADTQYF
TRBD2	.	TRBJ2-3	TRBV5-1	TGCGCCAGCAGCTTGGGGACTAGGACAGATACGCAGTATTTT	CASSLGTRTDTQYF
.	.	TRBJ1-3	TRBV4-3	TGCGCCAGCAGACTTATCTCTGGAAACACCATATATTTT	CASRLISGNTIYF
.	.	TRBJ1-2	TRBV27	TGTGCCAGCAGGATGGGACGGTCCTATGGCTACACCTTC	CASRMGRSYGYTF
.	.	TRBJ2-7	TRBV4-1	TGCGCCAGCAGCAAAGATCCAAATCAGGGGTGGATTTCCGAGCAGTACTTC	CASSKDPNQGWISEQYF
TRBD1	.	TRBJ1-5	TRBV5-1	TGCGCCAGCAGCCGGACAGGGGAACCCAATCAGCCCCAGCATTTT	CASSRTGEPNQPQHF
.	.	TRBJ2-7	TRBV6-5	TGTGCCAGCTCCATGTTGGGGGATTCCTACGAGCAGTACTTC	CASSMLGDSYEQYF
.	few	TRBJ2-5	TRBV3-1/TRBV3-2	TGTGCCAGCAGCCAAATTCTTCAAGAGACCCAGTACTTC	CASSQILQETQYF
.	once	TRBJ1-1	TRBV27	TGTGCCAGCAGTTTATCGCCCAACGGGGCGACTGAAGCTTTCTTT	CASSLSPNGATEAFF
TRBD1	few	TRBJ2-5	TRBV7-9	TGTGCCAGCAGCTTAAGCACCGGGACAGGGAGAAGTGAGACCCAGTACTTC	CASSLSTGTGRSETQYF